The 32 T cell receptor beta chains below come from one sample, sequenced in a study of CD8+ T cells in alopecia areata. Treatment of the sample: oral pan-JAK inhibitor, 5-10 mg twice daily. Sequencing used cDNA as its template, made by extracting RNA and reverse transcribing it. Some clones are missing from TCRdb's copy, which holds only in-frame ones; the method was immunoSEQ multiplex PCR. The table lists around 97,000 clones, over 75% of them singletons, with more than 9.5% in the top ten. Material: CD8+ T cells sorted from blood, obtained at approximately week 34, from a patient treated with tofacitinib. Source of these receptors: a human donor with alopecia areata.

This clone showed up just once. The CDR3 coding sequence is TGTGCCAGCAGCTTACCTCAAGGACCGTACACGGGGGGTACTGAAGCTTTCTTT. Protein product: CASSLPQGPYTGGTEAFF. This chain links TRBV7-9 with TRBJ1-1, with a tentative D call TRBD1 (5 bases). The CDR3 runs 18 residues. The germline V gene encodes CDR1 SEHNR and CDR2 FQNEAQ (reference sequence). V lost 2 bases and J 5 bases, leaving 24 bases between the germline ends.

J is TRBJ2-1 and V is TRBV9; TRBD2 might be the D (6 bases). This CDR3 region has 15 residues. Germline loops: CDR1 SGDLS, CDR2 YYNGEE. The V end lost 0 bases, the J end lost 6 bases, and 13 bases lay between the germline ends. CDR3 coding DNA: TGTGCCAGCAGCGTAGACGCGGGGCCCGGCAATGAGCAGTTCTTC. Protein product: CASSVDAGPGNEQFF. The variable domain in full, completed from reference TRBV9 and TRBJ2-1, reads DSGVTQTPKHLITATGQRVTLRCSPRSGDLSVYWYQQSLDQGLQFLIQYYNGEERAKGNILERFSAQQFPDLHSELNLSSLELGDSALYFCASSVDAGPGNEQFFGPGTRLTVL.

In its sample, this clone was seen a few times. This chain uses TRBV1 with TRBJ2-3; the table's D call of TRBD2 was not tested on the DNA. TRBV1 is marked as a pseudogene. This CDR3 has 17 amino acids. CDR3 protein: CTSSQEGRRGRTDTQYF. The CDR3 DNA follows: TGCACCAGCAGCCAAGAGGGTAGGCGGGGCCGCACAGATACGCAGTATTTT.

V gene TRBV12-5 combines with J gene TRBJ2-3; maybe TRBD2 (5 bases). Germline CDR1 LGHNT, CDR2 FRNRAP. The CDR3 length is 16 residues. The germline V and J ends were trimmed by 1 base and 2 bases, with 13 bases remaining between them. CDR3 DNA: TGTGCTAGTGGTTTGGGATTTCGGGGAACCACAGATACGCAGTATTTT. It is translated as CASGLGFRGTTDTQYF.

The chain uses TRBV6-1 and TRBJ1-2; D is ambiguous. The length of the CDR3 is 15 residues. V dropped 6 bases and J dropped 1 base, with 15 bases sitting between them. From germline, CDR1 is MNHNS and CDR2 SASEGT. In DNA form, the CDR3 reads TGTGCCAGCAGCTCCTCCGGGGAAGTTAACTATGGCTACACCTTC. This sequence encodes CASSSSGEVNYGYTF.

The rearrangement joins TRBV27 to TRBJ2-7; no clear D. Germline V lookup: CDR1 MNHEY, CDR2 SMNVEV (reference sequence). V lost 8 bases to trimming and J lost 5 bases, with 10 bases between them. The CDR3 extends over 11 amino acids. CDR3 nucleotides: TGTGCCAGCGGACCTTCCGACGAGCAGTACTTC. Protein sequence: CASGPSDEQYF.

V gene TRBV19 combines with J gene TRBJ2-1, with a weak D call TRBD2 (6 bases). In germline, CDR1 is LNHDA, CDR2 SQIVND (reference sequence). Trimming stripped 4 bases from V and 9 bases from J, with 16 bases between. The CDR3 contains 14 residues. The CDR3 sequence is CASSTRDWESEQFF. In DNA, the CDR3 is TGTGCCAGTAGTACACGGGACTGGGAAAGTGAGCAGTTCTTC.

The V and J genes are TRBV4-1 and TRBJ2-1; no definite D call. This CDR3 spans 12 amino acids. The V and J ends lost 0 bases and 9 bases respectively, with 6 bases between them. Germline-derived CDR1 and CDR2 are MGHRA and YSYEKL. The CDR3 loop reads CASSQDFSEQFF. In DNA form, the CDR3 reads TGCGCCAGCAGCCAAGATTTTTCTGAGCAGTTCTTC.

The chain carries TRBV4-1 and TRBJ2-5, with 9 bases matching TRBD1. The closer fit of TRBJ2-7 to the DNA end suggests the J call may be wrong. Germline V lookup: CDR1 MGHRA, CDR2 YSYEKL. The length of the CDR3 is 15 residues. CDR3 sequence reads: CASSHLDRGAYEQYF. The CDR3 nucleotides read TGCGCCAGCAGCCACTTGGACAGGGGTGCCTACGAGCAGTACTTC.

The J gene is TRBJ2-1, the V gene TRBV19; D remains ambiguous. V was pared by 3 bases and J by 6 bases, with 9 bases between. Germline V gene sequence: CDR1 LNHDA, CDR2 SQIVND (reference sequence). The CDR3 runs to 13 residues. The CDR3 spells CASSIRQSNEQFF. The CDR3 DNA sequence: TGTGCCAGTAGTATCCGCCAAAGCAATGAGCAGTTCTTC.

The rearrangement uses TRBV19 and TRBJ2-5; unclear D gene. There are 15 residues in the CDR3. Trimming stripped 6 bases from V and 5 bases from J, with 19 bases between. Germline V lookup: CDR1 LNHDA, CDR2 SQIVND (reference sequence). In DNA form, the CDR3 reads TGTGCCAGTAGCCCTACCGGGCCCAAATGGGAGACCCAGTACTTC. Its protein is CASSPTGPKWETQYF. The entire variable domain, with the rest obtained from reference TRBV19 and TRBJ2-5, is as follows: DGGITQSPKYLFRKEGQNVTLSCEQNLNHDAMYWYRQDPGQGLRLIYYSQIVNDFQKGDIAEGYSVSREKKESFPLTVTSAQKNPTAFYLCASSPTGPKWETQYFGPGTRLLVL.

The chain combines TRBV5-1 with TRBJ1-1; maybe TRBD1 (6 bases). The ends were cut back, 3 bases at V and 3 bases at J, with 15 bases in the middle. The CDR3 is 15 residues long. Germline loops: CDR1 SGHRS, CDR2 YFSETQ. This CDR3 reads CASSWYGGKDTEAFF. The CDR3 nucleotides are TGCGCCAGCAGCTGGTATGGGGGCAAGGACACTGAAGCTTTCTTT.

This clone showed up just a few times. The chain is built from TRBV29-1 and TRBJ2-7, with TRBD1 matching 7 bases. The CDR3 consists of 14 residues. After removal of 3 bases from V and 2 bases from J, the junction contained 7 bases not matched to a gene. Germline loops: CDR1 SQVTM, CDR2 ANQGSEA. CDR3 DNA: TGCAGCGTTGAGCAGGCAGGGGGTGCCTACGAGCAGTACTTC. This gives the protein CSVEQAGGAYEQYF.

The chain has TRBV5-1 and TRBJ2-1; no clear D. The CDR3 runs to 12 residues. CDR1 is SGHRS and CDR2 is YFSETQ in the germline V gene. Trimming shortened V by 4 bases and J by 8 bases, and 10 bases separated the two germline ends. The CDR3 reads CASSQQLDEQFF. CDR3 sequence (DNA): TGCGCCAGCAGCCAGCAATTGGATGAGCAGTTCTTC.

V is TRBV4-2 and J is TRBJ2-7, with D perhaps matching TRBD2 (6 bases). CDR3 length: 13 residues. Trimming removed 2 bases at V and 4 bases at J, with 9 bases between. The V gene's germline CDR1 is LGHNA and CDR2 YNFKEQ. CDR3 loop: CASSQRDSYEQYF. CDR3 bases: TGTGCCAGCAGCCAAAGGGACTCATACGAGCAGTACTTC.

This sequence joins TRBV6-5 and TRBJ1-2, with 8 bases aligning to TRBD1. The length of the CDR3 is 12 residues. CDR1 is MNHEY, CDR2 SVGAGI, per germline. Germline trimming cut 6 bases from V and 3 bases from J; bases unmatched to any gene: 0. CDR3 bases: TGTGCCAGCAGGGGACAGGACTATGGCTACACCTTC. This gives the protein CASRGQDYGYTF.

The chain carries TRBV7-3 and TRBJ1-2, with 7 bases that match TRBD1. The germline V gene has CDR1 SGHTA and CDR2 FQGTGA. This CDR3 contains 15 residues. Unmatched junction bases numbered 17, after V lost 3 bases and J lost 13 bases. CDR3 sequence: CASSLVGGRDRHSTF. CDR3 sequence (DNA): TGTGCCAGCAGCTTGGTGGGAGGCAGGGACAGACACTCCACCTTC.

The chain employs TRBV14 and TRBJ2-1, with 9 bases aligning to TRBD2. The germline V gene has CDR1 SGHDN and CDR2 FVKESK. The length of the CDR3 is 17 residues. J was trimmed by 1 base and V by 3 bases; bases with no gene match: 7. The CDR3 spells CASSHGSGSPSYNEQFF. CDR3 sequence (DNA): TGTGCCAGCAGCCATGGTAGCGGGAGCCCTTCCTACAATGAGCAGTTCTTC.

The V gene is TRBV2, the J gene TRBJ2-5, with 10 bases that match TRBD2. After removal of 6 bases from V and 3 bases from J, the junction contained 19 bases not matched to a gene. From germline, CDR1 is SNHLY and CDR2 FYNNEI. The CDR3 runs 19 residues. The CDR3 sequence: CASRWGVRLAGAREETQYF. DNA of the CDR3: TGTGCCAGCAGATGGGGGGTTCGGCTAGCGGGAGCGAGGGAAGAGACCCAGTACTTC.

The chain has TRBV9 and TRBJ2-1; possible D gene TRBD2, 5 bases. Germline CDR1 SGDLS, CDR2 YYNGEE. The CDR3 is 16 residues long. The V end was cut by 4 bases, the J end by 0 bases, with 14 bases between. The CDR3: CASSPPSGSSYNEQFF. CDR3 sequence (DNA): TGTGCCAGCAGCCCCCCCTCGGGGAGCTCCTACAATGAGCAGTTCTTC. Complete variable domain (other parts from reference TRBV9 and TRBJ2-1): DSGVTQTPKHLITATGQRVTLRCSPRSGDLSVYWYQQSLDQGLQFLIQYYNGEERAKGNILERFSAQQFPDLHSELNLSSLELGDSALYFCASSPPSGSSYNEQFFGPGTRLTVL.

This clone was seen once. The chain combines TRBV30 with TRBJ1-1, with D tentatively TRBD1 (6 bases). The CDR3 runs to 12 residues. Germline CDR1 reads GTSNPN; CDR2 reads SVGIG (reference sequence). Trimming took off 5 bases at V and 4 bases at J, with 11 bases between the two ends. CDR3: CAWGRGSTEAFF. In DNA, the CDR3 is TGTGCCTGGGGCAGGGGAAGCACTGAAGCTTTCTTT.

This chain joins TRBV7-6 and TRBJ2-3, with 7 nucleotides matching TRBD2. From germline, CDR1 is SGHVS and CDR2 FNYEAQ. The CDR3 has 14 amino acids. The J segment lost 6 bases and the V segment lost 2 bases, leaving 5 bases of the junction unmatched. The CDR3 is CASSLREGADTQYF. The CDR3 DNA is TGTGCCAGCAGCTTAAGGGAGGGAGCCGATACGCAGTATTTT. The full variable domain, rest sourced from reference TRBV7-6 and TRBJ2-3, is GAGVSQSPRYKVTKRGQDVALRCDPISGHVSLYWYRQALGQGPEFLTYFNYEAQQDKSGLPNDRFSAERPEGSISTLTIQRTEQRDSAMYRCASSLREGADTQYFGPGTRLTVL.

The chain recombines TRBV4-1 with TRBJ2-7, with TRBD1 matching 9 bases. This CDR3 contains 14 residues. Germline-derived CDR1 and CDR2 are MGHRA and YSYEKL. V was pared by 7 bases and J by 3 bases, with 7 bases of the junction left unmatched. The CDR3 reads CASTPGTGYYEQYF. The CDR3 DNA sequence: TGCGCCAGCACCCCCGGGACAGGGTACTACGAGCAGTACTTC.

This clone appeared once. At one of its ends the junction is not consistent with the germline gene, which may arise from a read error. Other nucleotide sequences from this sample produce the same CDR3. This chain uses TRBV25-1 with TRBJ2-5; no definite D call. CDR1 MGHDK and CDR2 SYGVNS come from the germline V gene. This CDR3 comprises 10 residues. CDR3 DNA sequence: TGTGCTAGCAGCAAAGAGACCCAGTACTTC. Translation: CASSKETQYF.

V and J are TRBV27 and TRBJ1-1; TRBD1 matches at 8 bases. The CDR3 extends over 15 amino acids. The V gene end was trimmed by 3 bases and the J gene end by 5 bases; junction bases not matched to a gene: 8. Per the germline V gene, CDR1 is MNHEY and CDR2 is SMNVEV (reference sequence). This CDR3 reads CASSLRTGRETEAFF. The CDR3 nucleotides are TGTGCCAGCAGTTTGAGGACAGGGAGGGAGACTGAAGCTTTCTTT.

This clone was seen a few times. The V and J genes are TRBV7-9 and TRBJ2-3; D is undetermined. Trimming left V 2 bases short and J 3 bases short, with 3 bases between. The CDR3 is 12 residues long. From germline, CDR1 is SEHNR and CDR2 FQNEAQ (reference sequence). The CDR3 DNA sequence: TGTGCCAGCAGCTTAAAAACAGATACGCAGTATTTT. This encodes CASSLKTDTQYF.

The chain employs TRBV7-9 and TRBJ1-2, with a possible D match to TRBD1 (6 bases). V lost 6 bases and J 4 bases, leaving 15 bases between the germline ends. The germline gives CDR1 SEHNR, CDR2 FQNEAQ (reference sequence). This CDR3 spans 14 amino acids. The DNA of the CDR3 is TGTGCCAGCAGTTCCGGGACAACTATCTATGGCTACACCTTC. Residues: CASSSGTTIYGYTF.

The chain uses TRBV5-1 and TRBJ2-3; the D is unclear. The CDR3 loop spans 16 amino acids. Trimming took off 0 bases at V and 2 bases at J, with 13 bases between the two ends. CDR1 and CDR2 from the germline V gene are SGHRS and YFSETQ. CDR3 amino acids: CASSLEARINTDTQYF. The CDR3 nucleotides read TGCGCCAGCAGCTTGGAGGCCAGGATAAACACAGATACGCAGTATTTT.

There are a few counts of this clone. The chain uses TRBV5-4 and TRBJ2-1, with 8 bases that match TRBD1. The V and J ends lost 4 bases and 7 bases, in that order; junction bases with no gene match: 10. There are 15 residues in the CDR3. In germline, CDR1 is SGHNT, CDR2 YYREEE (reference sequence). The CDR3 spells CASSPPTGVRNEQFF. Written as DNA, the CDR3 is TGTGCCAGCAGCCCACCGACAGGGGTAAGGAATGAGCAGTTCTTC.

About this clone itself: Since a far larger clone is one base different, this is likely a read error. Other DNA sequences in this specimen translate into the identical CDR3. This chain connects TRBV7-9 to TRBJ2-1, with TRBD1 identical over 12 bases. V lost 5 bases and J lost 10; bases outside the gene matches: 9. CDR3 length: 15 residues. Germline-derived CDR1 and CDR2 are SEHNR and FQNEAQ (reference sequence). CDR3 residues: CASSRDRGLLGEQFF. CDR3 DNA sequence: TGTGCCAGCAGCCGGGACAGGGGGCTTCTCGGGGAGCAGTTCTTC.

This rearrangement joins TRBV7-8 to TRBJ2-5; 8 nucleotides line up with TRBD1. This CDR3 contains 15 residues. J gave up 5 bases and V 1 base, and 6 bases lay outside the gene matches. CDR1 SGHVS and CDR2 FQNEAQ come from the germline V gene. CDR3 sequence (DNA): TGTGCCAGCAGCTTAGTCGGCGGGGACAGGGAGACCCAGTACTTC. Translation gives CASSLVGGDRETQYF.

The chain recombines TRBV12-5 with TRBJ1-1, with TRBD1 matching over 9 bases. J gave up 1 base and V 5 bases, and 5 bases lay outside the gene matches. The CDR3 covers 15 residues. Germline-derived CDR1 and CDR2 are LGHNT and FRNRAP. This chain's CDR3 is CASGAGTGWNTEAFF. DNA of the CDR3: TGTGCTAGTGGTGCCGGGACAGGGTGGAACACTGAAGCTTTCTTT.